Described below is a single T cell receptor (beta chain) sequence and its context. Its antigen is not known. The ends lost 0 bases at V and 6 bases at J; junction bases unmatched: 8. Germline V gene sequence: CDR1 SGDLS, CDR2 YYNGEE. There are 15 residues in the CDR3. This sample is drawn from a study of blood T cells in healthy people across ages. Regarding the study as a whole: In older individuals, TCR beta diversity per million T cells was lower, falling roughly linearly with age.

The second PCR ran roughly 7 to 11 cycles with a sample-barcoded 5' primer and J-beta primers. MiXCR was run by TCRdb on the 5' RACE reads, yielding one entry per CDR3 protein. Altogether around 800,000 distinct CDR3 sequences are present, 62% being singletons, with the ten largest covering 25% to 30%. The chain joins TRBV9 to TRBJ2-7; TRBD1 matches 8 bases. The sequencing input was blood. The receptor was derived from a man aged 30-40 years in good health. The CDR3 spells CASSVGWGQDSEQYF. The CDR3 DNA sequence: TGTGCCAGCAGCGTAGGCTGGGGACAGGACTCCGAGCAGTACTTC.